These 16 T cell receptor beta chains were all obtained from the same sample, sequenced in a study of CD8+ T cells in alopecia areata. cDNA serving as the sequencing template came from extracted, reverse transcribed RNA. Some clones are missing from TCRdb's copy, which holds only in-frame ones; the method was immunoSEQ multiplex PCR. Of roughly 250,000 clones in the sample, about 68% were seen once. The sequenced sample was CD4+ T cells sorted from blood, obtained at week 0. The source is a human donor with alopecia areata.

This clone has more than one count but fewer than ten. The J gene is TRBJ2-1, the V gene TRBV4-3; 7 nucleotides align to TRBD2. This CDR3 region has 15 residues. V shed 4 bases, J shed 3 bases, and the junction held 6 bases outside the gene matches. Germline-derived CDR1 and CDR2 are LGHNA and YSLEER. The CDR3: CASSPSGGGYNEQFF. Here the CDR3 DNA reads TGCGCCAGCAGCCCTAGCGGCGGGGGCTACAATGAGCAGTTCTTC.

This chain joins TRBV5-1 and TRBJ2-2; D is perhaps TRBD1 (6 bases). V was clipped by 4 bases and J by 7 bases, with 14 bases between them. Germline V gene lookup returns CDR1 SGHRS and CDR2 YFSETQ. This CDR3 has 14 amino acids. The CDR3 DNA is TGCGCCAGCAGCACAGGACAGTCGTACGGGGAGCTGTTTTTT. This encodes CASSTGQSYGELFF.

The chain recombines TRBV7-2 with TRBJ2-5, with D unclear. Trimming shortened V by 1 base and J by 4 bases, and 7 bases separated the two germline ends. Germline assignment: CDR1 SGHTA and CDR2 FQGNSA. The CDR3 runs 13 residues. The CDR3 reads CASSLDEVETQYF. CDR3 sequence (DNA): TGTGCCAGCAGCTTAGATGAGGTAGAGACCCAGTACTTC.

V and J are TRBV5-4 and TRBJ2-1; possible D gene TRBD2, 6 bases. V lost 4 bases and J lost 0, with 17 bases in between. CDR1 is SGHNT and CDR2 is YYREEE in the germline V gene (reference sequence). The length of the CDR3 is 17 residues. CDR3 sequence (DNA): TGTGCCAGCAGCGTTCCCCCCGGGGGAGGCTCCTACAATGAGCAGTTCTTC. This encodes CASSVPPGGGSYNEQFF.

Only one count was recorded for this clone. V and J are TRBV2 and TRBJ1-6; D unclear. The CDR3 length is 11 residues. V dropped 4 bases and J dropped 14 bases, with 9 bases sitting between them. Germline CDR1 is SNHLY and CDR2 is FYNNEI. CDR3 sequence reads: CASSAEETLHF. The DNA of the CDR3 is TGTGCCAGCAGTGCCGAAGAAACCCTCCACTTT. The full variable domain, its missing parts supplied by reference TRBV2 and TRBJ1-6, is EPEVTQTPSHQVTQMGQEVILRCVPISNHLYFYWYRQILGQKVEFLVSFYNNEISEKSEIFDDQFSVERPDGSNFTLKIRSTKLEDSAMYFCASSAEETLHFGNGTRLTVT.

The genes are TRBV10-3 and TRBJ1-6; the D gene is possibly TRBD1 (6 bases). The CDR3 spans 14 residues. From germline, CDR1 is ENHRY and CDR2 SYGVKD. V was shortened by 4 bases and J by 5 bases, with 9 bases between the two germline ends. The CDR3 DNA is TGTGCCATCAGTGGGCAGGGGAATAATTCACCCCTCCACTTT. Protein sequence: CAISGQGNNSPLHF.

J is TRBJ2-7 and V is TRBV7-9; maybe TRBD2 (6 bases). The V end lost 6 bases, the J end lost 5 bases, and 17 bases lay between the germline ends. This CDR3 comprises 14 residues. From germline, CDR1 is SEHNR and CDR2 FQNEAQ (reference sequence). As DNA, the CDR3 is TGTGCCAGCAGTCGTCCCGGGGGAACGGACGAGCAGTACTTC. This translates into CASSRPGGTDEQYF.

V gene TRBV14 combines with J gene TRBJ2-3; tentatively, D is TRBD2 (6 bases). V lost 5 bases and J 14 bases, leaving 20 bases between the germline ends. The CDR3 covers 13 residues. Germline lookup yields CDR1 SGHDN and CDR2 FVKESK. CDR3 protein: CASSLNSGGGRYF. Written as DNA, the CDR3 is TGTGCCAGCAGCTTAAACTCCGGGGGAGGTCGGTATTTT. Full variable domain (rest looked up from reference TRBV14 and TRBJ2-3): EAGVTQFPSHSVIEKGQTVTLRCDPISGHDNLYWYRRVMGKEIKFLLHFVKESKQDESGMPNNRFLAERTGGTYSTLKVQPAELEDSGVYFCASSLNSGGGRYFGPGTRLTVL.

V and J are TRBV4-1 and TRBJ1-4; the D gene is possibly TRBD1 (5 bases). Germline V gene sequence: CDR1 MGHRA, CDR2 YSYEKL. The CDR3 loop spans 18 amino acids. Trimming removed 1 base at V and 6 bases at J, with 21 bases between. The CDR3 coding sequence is TGCGCCAGCAGCCAAGCTGTCGGGGGAAGGGGAGTAGATGAAAAACTGTTTTTT. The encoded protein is CASSQAVGGRGVDEKLFF.

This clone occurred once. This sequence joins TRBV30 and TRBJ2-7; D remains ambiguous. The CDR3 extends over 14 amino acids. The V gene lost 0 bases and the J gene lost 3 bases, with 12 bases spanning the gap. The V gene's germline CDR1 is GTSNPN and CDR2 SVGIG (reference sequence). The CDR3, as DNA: TGTGCCTGGAGTGTAGAGGTGGGGAACTACGAGCAGTACTTC. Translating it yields CAWSVEVGNYEQYF. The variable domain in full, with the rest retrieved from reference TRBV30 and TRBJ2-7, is SQTIHQWPATLVQPVGSPLSLECTVEGTSNPNLYWYRQAAGRGLQLLFYSVGIGQISSEVPQNLSASRPQDRQFILSSKKLLLSDSGFYLCAWSVEVGNYEQYFGPGTRLTVT.

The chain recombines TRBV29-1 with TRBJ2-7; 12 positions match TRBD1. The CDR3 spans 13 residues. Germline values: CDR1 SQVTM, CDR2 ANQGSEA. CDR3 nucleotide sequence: TGCGTGGTCGGGACAGGGGGCTTGTACGAGCAGTACTTC. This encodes CVVGTGGLYEQYF.

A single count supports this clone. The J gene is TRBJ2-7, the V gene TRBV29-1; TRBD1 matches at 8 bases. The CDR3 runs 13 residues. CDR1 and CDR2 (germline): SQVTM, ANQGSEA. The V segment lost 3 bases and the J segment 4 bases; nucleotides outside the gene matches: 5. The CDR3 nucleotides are TGCAGCGTTGAGGGGACAGGAGTATACGAGCAGTACTTC. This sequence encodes CSVEGTGVYEQYF.

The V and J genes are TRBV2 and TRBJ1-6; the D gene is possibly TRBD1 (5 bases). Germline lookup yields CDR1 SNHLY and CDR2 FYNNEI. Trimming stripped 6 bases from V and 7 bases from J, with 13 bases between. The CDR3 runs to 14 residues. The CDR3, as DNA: TGTGCCAGCAGGACAGACTTCGGGAATTCACCCCTCCACTTT. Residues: CASRTDFGNSPLHF.

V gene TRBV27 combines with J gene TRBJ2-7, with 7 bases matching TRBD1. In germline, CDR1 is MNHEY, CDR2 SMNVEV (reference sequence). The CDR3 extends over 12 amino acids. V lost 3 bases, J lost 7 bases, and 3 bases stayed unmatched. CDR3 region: CASSFPGGEQYF. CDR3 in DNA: TGTGCCAGCAGTTTCCCAGGGGGTGAGCAGTACTTC.

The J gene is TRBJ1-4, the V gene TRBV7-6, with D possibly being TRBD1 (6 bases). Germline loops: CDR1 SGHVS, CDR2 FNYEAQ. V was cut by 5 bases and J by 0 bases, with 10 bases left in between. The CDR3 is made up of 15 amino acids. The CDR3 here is CASSQGTATNEKLFF. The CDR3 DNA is TGTGCCAGCAGCCAGGGGACTGCAACTAATGAAAAACTGTTTTTT. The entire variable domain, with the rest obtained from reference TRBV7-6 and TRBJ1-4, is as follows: GAGVSQSPRYKVTKRGQDVALRCDPISGHVSLYWYRQALGQGPEFLTYFNYEAQQDKSGLPNDRFSAERPEGSISTLTIQRTEQRDSAMYRCASSQGTATNEKLFFGSGTQLSVL.

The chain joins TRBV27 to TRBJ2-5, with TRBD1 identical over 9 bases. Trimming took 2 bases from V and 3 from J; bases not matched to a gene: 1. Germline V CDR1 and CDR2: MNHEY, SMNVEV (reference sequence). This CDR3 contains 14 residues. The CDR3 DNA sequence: TGTGCCAGCAGTTTAACAGGGGGCGAAGAGACCCAGTACTTC. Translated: CASSLTGGEETQYF.